These 10 T cell receptor beta chains originate from one sample sequenced in a study of shared clonotypes between healthy human individuals. Some clones are missing from TCRdb's copy, which holds only in-frame ones; the method was immunoSEQ multiplex PCR. The sample records a few hundred thousand clones, around 80% being singletons. Sequencing input: PBMCs. All receptors derive from a woman aged 40 to 50 in good health. Some clones in this sample may be carry-over from other donors' samples.

The chain uses TRBV19 and TRBJ1-3; D call uncertain. The CDR3 loop spans 15 amino acids. V lost 5 bases, J lost 0 bases, and 11 bases lay in between. CDR1 and CDR2 from the germline V gene are LNHDA and SQIVND (reference sequence). The CDR3 DNA reads as TGTGCCAGTAGTTCGACCTTCAGCTCTGGAAACACCATATATTTT. It translates to CASSSTFSSGNTIYF.

The rearrangement uses TRBV5-1 and TRBJ2-3; TRBD2 agrees at 11 bases. The V gene end was trimmed by 4 bases and the J gene end by 4 bases; junction bases not matched to a gene: 8. This CDR3 is 16 amino acids long. The germline V gene encodes CDR1 SGHRS and CDR2 YFSETQ. CDR3: CASSVGTSGLSDTQYF. CDR3 coding DNA: TGCGCCAGCAGCGTAGGGACTAGCGGACTGTCAGATACGCAGTATTTT. Full variable domain (missing parts from reference TRBV5-1 and TRBJ2-3): KAGVTQTPRYLIKTRGQQVTLSCSPISGHRSVSWYQQTPGQGLQFLFEYFSETQRNKGNFPGRFSGRQFSNSRSEMNVSTLELGDSALYLCASSVGTSGLSDTQYFGPGTRLTVL.

The V and J genes are TRBV9 and TRBJ1-5; a possible D gene is TRBD1 (5 bases). V dropped 4 bases and J dropped 6 bases, with 14 bases sitting between them. CDR3 length: 14 residues. Germline V CDR1 and CDR2: SGDLS, YYNGEE. CDR3 sequence reads: CASSTDSGGQPQHF. In nucleotides, the CDR3 is TGTGCCAGCAGCACTGACAGTGGGGGTCAGCCCCAGCATTTT.

Comments on this clone: Other DNA sequences in the same sample also yield this CDR3. V usage is TRBV28 and J usage is TRBJ1-2, with D possibly matching TRBD1 (5 bases). The CDR3 is 13 residues long. V was pared by 1 base and J by 7 bases, with 10 bases between. Looked up from germline, CDR1 is MDHEN and CDR2 is SYDVKM. The chain's CDR3 is CASSLLAGSGYTF. Written as DNA, the CDR3 is TGTGCCAGCAGTTTATTGGCAGGGAGTGGCTACACCTTC.

This clone turned up a few times. The J gene is TRBJ1-5, the V gene TRBV28; TRBD1 might be the D (5 bases). In germline, CDR1 is MDHEN, CDR2 SYDVKM. V was clipped by 1 base and J by 7 bases, with 11 bases between them. The CDR3 has 14 amino acids. Here the CDR3 reads CASSLFGEGQPQHF. In nucleotides, the CDR3 is TGTGCCAGCAGTTTATTCGGGGAGGGGCAGCCCCAGCATTTT.

J is TRBJ1-2 and V is TRBV28, with D possibly matching TRBD1 (5 bases). From germline, CDR1 is MDHEN and CDR2 SYDVKM. The CDR3 consists of 13 residues. V was pared by 4 bases and J by 5 bases, with 11 bases between. This CDR3 is CASSSPGSYGYTF. The CDR3 coding sequence is TGTGCCAGCAGTTCTCCAGGGTCATATGGCTACACCTTC.

V and J are TRBV30 and TRBJ1-5; the match to TRBD1 covers 8 bases. Germline V gives CDR1 GTSNPN, CDR2 SVGIG (reference sequence). CDR3 size: 18 residues. The V segment lost 7 bases and the J segment 1 base; nucleotides outside the gene matches: 18. The CDR3 sequence: CASSNSGTGGLSNQPQHF. DNA for the CDR3: TGTGCCTCGTCGAATTCCGGGACAGGTGGTTTAAGCAATCAGCCCCAGCATTTT.

The rearrangement links TRBV28 to TRBJ2-3; TRBD2 aligns across 8 bases. There are 16 residues in the CDR3. Germline V gene data show CDR1 as MDHEN and CDR2 as SYDVKM. Trimming at V came to 4 bases and at J to 0 bases, leaving 6 bases not matched to a gene. CDR3 protein: CASSSPAGVSTDTQYF. The CDR3 DNA is TGTGCCAGCAGTTCACCAGCGGGAGTCAGCACAGATACGCAGTATTTT.

About this clone itself: The same CDR3 is also encoded by other DNA sequences in this sample. The chain joins TRBV30 to TRBJ1-6; unclear D gene. This CDR3 is 13 amino acids long. The V end lost 8 bases, the J end lost 4 bases, and 12 bases lay between the germline ends. The germline CDR1 and CDR2 sequences are GTSNPN and SVGIG (reference sequence). CDR3: CAARVSYNSPLHF. The CDR3 DNA is TGTGCCGCTAGGGTGTCTTATAATTCACCCCTCCACTTT.

The chain uses TRBV30 and TRBJ2-2; D possibly corresponds to TRBD1 (6 bases). V shed 8 bases and J shed 6 bases, with 22 bases lying between them. The CDR3 extends over 15 amino acids. Germline V gives CDR1 GTSNPN, CDR2 SVGIG (reference sequence). CDR3 sequence (DNA): TGTGCCCGACTCAGTAGAGGGGGATTGGCCGGGGAGCTGTTTTTT. Translated: CARLSRGGLAGELFF.